This T cell receptor (beta chain) appears in the sequencing data of a study of cytomegalovirus exposure and HLA in healthy donors (dated by TCRdb to about 2017). Broadly, across the study: An earlier analysis of 587 of the donors reported 276 Gb of sequence data and around 100 million unique TCR beta sequences obtained from approximately 180 million T cells. Alongside the repertoire data, information on donor age, sex, ethnicity and CMV serostatus was compiled. The later analysis used no new phenotypic data to find candidate immune exposures, relying instead on TCR beta sequences and their occurrence across donors. The number of typed donors differed by locus: roughly 629-640 for A, B, C, DRB1 and DQB1; 500 to 550 for DQA1; around 580 for DPA1; and some 430 for DPB1. Every discovery cohort repertoire had been produced on one sequencing platform. An earlier analysis of approximately 580 of the donors used high-throughput TCR beta sequencing to judge whether each TCR beta V gene segment behaved as functional or pseudogenic. The study profiled the T cell repertoires of fewer than 850 subjects by immunosequencing and related them to cytomegalovirus serostatus. The genetic ancestry cluster associated with self-reported Caucasian donors included 70% to 85% of the approximately 430 genotyped donors. The study aimed to test whether signatures of past pathogen exposure could be identified by cataloging public T cell receptors. High-throughput TCR immunosequencing, statistical association of individual TCRs with disease status, and machine learning were combined to predict cytomegalovirus infection status. Among 350 to 400 genotyped donors of the cohort, an average of about 240,000 unique TCR beta nucleotide sequences were sequenced per donor, roughly a sixth of them non-productive. A later genetic analysis used genome-wide SNP genotypes for about 65% of the 666 donors, treating that subset as a discovery cohort. Along with the approximately 700-subject first cohort, a separate validation cohort of around 120 different subjects was used. To study patterns of TCR occurrence, a later analysis re-analyzed previously published TCR beta repertoires from 500 to 850 donors and added high-resolution HLA genotyping. Class I and class II HLA loci were covered by the typing at four-digit resolution. About 280 gigabases of sequencing data and approximately 92 million unique TCR sequences made up an early release that covered nearly 650 HLA-typed donors. Four or five DR-DQ haplotypes were handled as single units for association and clustering because linkage in the cohort was strong. The investigation overall reported the following: In a later analysis, around 17,000 TCR beta sequences were associated with specific HLA alleles at a false discovery rate of 0.05. The earlier analysis of fewer than 750 of the donors excluded 15 to 20 rarely observed V segments, including chromosome 9 orphons, because counts were too low. Several of the top co-occurrence clusters appeared to be linked to parvovirus B19, influenza, CMV and Epstein-Barr virus, according to a later analysis. Because HLA typing was unavailable for some donors at each locus, only the typed subset was used in association tests. The authors suggested that the approach could potentially be generalized to other disease states and immunological phenotypes. In a later genetic analysis, a missense DCLRE1C variant was associated with V-gene and J-gene trimming of TCR beta chains, and the association was replicated in an independent cohort. Compared with the 666-donor mean, donors in an Asian-associated ancestry cluster had fewer N-insertions in productive TCRs, according to a later genetic analysis. A later analysis found that most CMV-associated TCR beta chains appeared HLA-restricted, with HLA associations seemingly driven largely by CMV exposure. For the cohort, immune exposure information was limited to CMV serostatus. A later analysis found that HLA-associated TCR beta chains were more clonally expanded and had lower generation probabilities than equally common non-associated chains. In a later analysis, TCR association rates were found to vary across HLA loci, with the most associated TCRs seen for DRB1 alleles and the fewest for HLA-C alleles. The cohort was sequenced for TCR beta chains only, and without alpha or paired-chain data the features that could be detected were limited. An earlier analysis of some 560 of the donors showed that most TCR beta V segments appeared in productive rearrangements either about 87% or about 30% of the time, which broadly matched IMGT annotations. Some IMGT-functional V segments, including TRBV6-2 and TRBV6-3, could not be distinguished by the 87-base-pair reads and were therefore excluded. Sequencing depth was assumed to be roughly uniform across donors in the presence/absence analyses, though that assumption may not hold. A group of highly shared sequence variants was considered likely to be a technical artifact of the sequencing pipeline. Correlated functional status among segregating V segments might reflect linkage disequilibrium, but an unknown experimental factor could not be ruled out. When HLA alleles, especially DR and DQ, strongly co-occurred, attributing TCR associations to individual alleles was difficult. In both the original and validation cohorts, the classifier was reported to diagnose cytomegalovirus status with high specificity and sensitivity. A total of 150 or so TCR beta chains were listed by the study as associated with cytomegalovirus. Three of the identified cytomegalovirus-associated TCR beta chains were confirmed in vitro to be specific for cytomegalovirus antigens. A further reported finding was that TCR beta sequences accurately predicted the HLA-A and HLA-B alleles for most subjects in the first cohort. Across donors, most TCR sequences were observed very rarely, whereas some public TCRs were present in many individuals.

The protocol used for the library was the immunoSEQ multiplex PCR assay. For the multiplex PCR, a mixture combining 60 forward primers for TCR Vbeta segments and 13 reverse primers for TCR Jbeta segments was used. The CDR3 region of rearranged TCR beta genes was amplified from genomic DNA with a multiplex PCR assay. On the Illumina HiSeq System, the amplified TCR beta libraries were sequenced as 87-base-pair reads. For the original study's pipeline: Across the 670 or so repertoires, a later analysis counted approximately 75 million unique TCR beta chains, roughly 11 million of which were shared by at least two donors. Raw reads were error-corrected and collapsed into unique sequences by a nearest-neighbor algorithm in which closely related sequences were merged to remove PCR and sequencing errors. To assign V, D and J gene segments, CDR3 sequences were aligned to IMGT reference sequences. For a sequence to be retained, a match of at least six nucleotides was required to both a V gene segment and a J gene segment. Rearrangements were called productive when the CDR3 lacked stop codons and stayed in frame with V and J; all others were non-productive. Following IMGT convention, CDR3 was defined as the stretch from the second conserved V-encoded cysteine to the conserved J-encoded phenylalanine. The earlier analysis of about 560 of the donors excluded any sequence lacking an unambiguous match to a single V gene segment. In an earlier analysis of some 590 of the donors, a V segment was called functional when productive rearrangements were above 56.7%, and segregating when the standard deviation between donors exceeded 5%. A statistical classification framework was built for diagnosing cytomegalovirus status from the catalog of TCR beta chain sequences. A later analysis assigned V and J genes by comparing TCR nucleotide sequences with IMGT/GENE-DB human TR gene sequences. In a later analysis, CDR3 sequences and most-parsimonious VDJ recombination scenarios were assigned using the TCRdist pipeline. In a later analysis, each TCR beta chain was defined by its CDR3 amino acid sequence together with its V-gene family, and reads lacking a unique V-gene family were excluded. In a later analysis, nearly 600 highly shared, low-generation-probability nucleotide sequences were removed to address suspected cross-contamination and a sequencing artifact. A later analysis calculated a clonal expansion index for each public chain from normalized within-repertoire ranks of inferred template counts. In a later analysis, generation probabilities were computed using a VDJ recombination model fitted to out-of-frame rearrangements, and the results were checked against IGoR. A later analysis scored TCR-TCR, TCR-HLA and TCR-CMV co-occurrence with hypergeometric tests, applying a repertoire-size bias correction to TCR pairs. To estimate false discovery rates, a later analysis permuted the HLA or CMV assignments 20 times. In a later analysis, co-occurring TCRs were grouped with DBSCAN, and TCRdist sequence similarity was added when clustering was performed within HLA-allele-positive subsets. Co-occurrence clustering excluded repertoires with fewer than 30,000 or more than 120,000 public chains, plus five with anomalous nucleotide sharing. As stored in TCRdb, this immuneACCESS dataset retains in-frame rearrangements with V and J assigned. A fraction of the clones does not appear; measured against another copy, unresolved V genes explain less than half of the discrepancy, and the remainder lacks a known reason. V, J and clone size reflect that table, while D and trimming were determined from the DNA. Across this sample there are approximately 69,000 clones, with about 70% seen only once. About 20% of the sample lies in the top ten.

In total, more than 500 healthy bone marrow donors made up the cohort. At the time of sampling, all cohort members were nominally healthy, though unrecorded immune exposures were likely present. The donor was CMV seropositive and belonged to the group of about 290 seropositive cohort members. Each donor provided a peripheral blood sample, and peripheral blood mononuclear cells were used for TCR beta sequencing. The Qiagen DNeasy Blood Extraction Kit was used to extract genomic DNA from the blood cell samples. The CDR3 holds 15 amino acids from the cysteine to the phenylalanine. CDR3 DNA is the only sequence kept; it has 45 bases, read in frame from the first base. Per the germline V gene, SGHNT is the CDR1 and YENEEA is the CDR2. V gives up 2 bases and J gives up 4 bases, and the segment between their germline ends measures 14 bases. A word on this clone: Its antigen is unknown. No base-level quality is on record; no much larger clone is a single base apart.

The V and J genes are TRBV11-3 and TRBJ2-5, with TRBD2 as a weak D call on 7 bases. The sequenced material came from PBMCs. This TCR derives from a woman aged 25-40 years in good health and CMV-seropositive. The bases are TGTGCCAGCAGCTTAATCTCGGGGGGCCGAGAGACCCAGTACTTC. Translated, this gives CASSLISGGRETQYF.